This T cell receptor beta chain originates from a study of blood T cell repertoires in COVID-19. Overall study context: The study drew acute and convalescent COVID-19 samples from the United States, Italy and Spain. Sources were T cells, B-cell-depleted T cells, or PBMCs; the material itself was cDNA or gDNA.

Per the original methods: It was from reference gene primer amplification that nucleated cell counts were estimated. Assay: immunoSEQ multiplex PCR; the TCRdb copy retains only in-frame clones and omits some. That table gives V, J and clone size, and the DNA gave D and trimming. Seen here are 68,000 or so clones, approximately 88% observed once, and the top ten hold around 6%. The CDR3 extends over 14 amino acids. The V gene lost 2 bases and the J gene lost 12 bases, with 17 bases spanning the gap. Germline lookup yields CDR1 SGHTA and CDR2 FQGNSA. The chain couples TRBV7-2 to TRBJ1-5; a possible D gene is TRBD1 (5 bases). The sequenced sample consisted of peripheral blood. This receptor was identified in a woman in her seventies with acute or convalescent COVID-19. The CDR3 bases are TGTGCCAGCAGCTTATCCTCGACAGTGCCTGGCCAGCATTTT. Encoded protein: CASSLSSTVPGQHF.